This T cell receptor beta chain is drawn from a study of blood T cells in healthy people across ages. This CDR3 is built from 15 residues. Per germline, CDR1 SNHLY and CDR2 FYNNEI. Findings of the study overall: Age brought a roughly linear fall in TCR beta diversity measured per million T cells.

Through a sample-barcoded 5' primer and a J-beta primer mix, a second PCR was run for about 7 to 12 cycles. Every cDNA was tagged by a template-switch adaptor with 12 random nucleotides. From the 5' RACE reads, TCRdb called clonotypes with MiXCR, one entry per CDR3 protein. The sample contains around 800,000 distinct CDR3 sequences, more than 25% of which appear only once. As for this clonotype: Its antigen is unknown.

These data also featured in a second study, about T cells of mothers and their children. From that paper: Six or seven children, together with their three healthy Caucasian mothers, made up the donors. The study found thymic selection shapes TCR recombination output similarly in related and unrelated pairs.

The rearrangement uses TRBV2 and TRBJ2-5; no clear D. The J call may be wrong; the DNA end is better matched by TRBJ2-1. This clonotype was obtained from a boy younger than 18 in good health. Sequencing was done on a sample of blood. CDR3 nucleotides: TGTGCCAGCAGTGAATTACCCGGGCCCGGTGATGAGCAGTTCTTC. This sequence encodes CASSELPGPGDEQFF.